Listed here are 4 T cell receptor beta chains from one sample, sequenced in a study of spatial heterogeneity in lung cancer. As to time point: sample taken at primary tumor resection. Whole RNA, isolated from tumor, nontumor lung or frozen PBMC, was sequenced without prior sorting. TCRdb fed the 5' RACE reads into MiXCR, producing one record per CDR3 protein. The table lists approximately 12,000 distinct CDR3 sequences, approximately 6.2% of them singletons. The source was normal lung tissue next to the tumor, collected at surgery. The receptor set was obtained from a male donor with early-stage non-small cell lung cancer.

This clonotype has a count of ten or more. This sequence joins TRBV15 and TRBJ2-7; weak D call: TRBD2 (5 bases). Germline assignment: CDR1 LNHNV and CDR2 YYDKDF (reference sequence). This CDR3 contains 16 residues. Between the trimmed V and J ends, which lost 4 bases and 4 bases, there was a span of 20 bases. CDR3 coding DNA: TGTGCCACCAGCACCCAATCGGCAGACGGGGAATACGAGCAGTACTTC. This gives the protein CATSTQSADGEYEQYF. Supplemented by reference TRBV15 and TRBJ2-7, the full variable domain reads DAMVIQNPRYQVTQFGKPVTLSCSQTLNHNVMYWYQQKSSQAPKLLFHYYDKDFNNEADTPDNFQSRRPNTSFCFLDIRSPGLGDTAMYLCATSTQSADGEYEQYFGPGTRLTVT.

This clonotype has a count of ten or more. This rearrangement joins TRBV20-1 to TRBJ2-7; perhaps TRBD1 as D (5 bases). The CDR3 spans 13 residues. The V end lost 0 bases, the J end lost 7 bases, and 13 bases lay between the germline ends. Germline V gives CDR1 DFQATT, CDR2 SNEGSKA (reference sequence). The CDR3 region is CSARDRGGLEQYF. The DNA of the CDR3 is TGCAGTGCTAGAGATAGGGGCGGTCTTGAGCAGTACTTC.

By proportion, this clonotype is medium-sized. This chain links TRBV18 with TRBJ2-5; D uncertain. Trimming took off 5 bases at V and 1 base at J, with 8 bases between the two ends. The CDR3 covers 13 residues. CDR1 KGHSH and CDR2 LQKENI come from the germline V gene. This CDR3 is CASSADLQETQYF. The CDR3 coding sequence is TGTGCCAGCTCAGCCGACCTCCAAGAGACCCAGTACTTC.

The chain couples TRBV27 to TRBJ2-7; 9 bases align to TRBD1. The CDR3 consists of 15 residues. J lost 3 bases, V lost 8 bases, and 11 bases had no gene match. Germline CDR1 and CDR2: MNHEY and SMNVEV (reference sequence). CDR3 DNA: TGTGCCAGCGCCAGAAAGGGACAGGGTCACTACGAGCAGTACTTC. It translates to CASARKGQGHYEQYF.